This TCR beta chain appears in the sequencing data of a study of cytomegalovirus exposure and HLA in healthy donors. 60 Vbeta and 13 Jbeta primers were used in PCR. Only in-frame clones appear in the TCRdb table, and some are missing; sequencing was by immunoSEQ multiplex PCR. The table shows under 200,000 clones, with around 82% occurring only once. Study-level points and caveats: With DRB1 most and HLA-C fewest, TCR association rates differed between HLA loci in a later analysis.

Notes on this clone: Its antigen is unidentified.

Germline CDR1 SNHLY, CDR2 FYNNEI. This CDR3 contains 14 residues. V lost 5 bases and J lost 1, with 11 bases in between. Although they were nominally healthy when sampled, donors likely had unrecorded immune exposures. The sample comprised PBMCs. The receptor comes from a man aged 25-40 years in good health and CMV-seronegative. This chain links TRBV2 with TRBJ1-1; the D is unclear. CDR3 DNA: TGTGCCAGCAGTAACCGACCAGGGAACACTGAAGCTTTCTTT. It yields the protein CASSNRPGNTEAFF.